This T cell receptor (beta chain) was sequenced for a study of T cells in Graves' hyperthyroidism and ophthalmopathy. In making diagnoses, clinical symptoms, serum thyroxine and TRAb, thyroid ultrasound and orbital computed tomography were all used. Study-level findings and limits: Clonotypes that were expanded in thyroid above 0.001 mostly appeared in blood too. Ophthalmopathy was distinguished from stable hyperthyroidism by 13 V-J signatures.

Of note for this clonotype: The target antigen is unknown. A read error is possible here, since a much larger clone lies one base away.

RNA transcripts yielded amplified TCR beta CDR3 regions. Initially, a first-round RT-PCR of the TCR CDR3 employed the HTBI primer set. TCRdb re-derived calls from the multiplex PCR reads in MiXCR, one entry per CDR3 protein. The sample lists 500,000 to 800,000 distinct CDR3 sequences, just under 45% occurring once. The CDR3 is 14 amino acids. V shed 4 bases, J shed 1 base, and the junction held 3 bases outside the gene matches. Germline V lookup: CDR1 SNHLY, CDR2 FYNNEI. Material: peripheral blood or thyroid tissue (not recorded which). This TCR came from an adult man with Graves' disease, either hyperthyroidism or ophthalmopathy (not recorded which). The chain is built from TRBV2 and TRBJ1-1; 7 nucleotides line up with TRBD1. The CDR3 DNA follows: TGTGCCAGCAGTGGGGACAGCCCGAACACTGAAGCTTTCTTT. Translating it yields CASSGDSPNTEAFF.